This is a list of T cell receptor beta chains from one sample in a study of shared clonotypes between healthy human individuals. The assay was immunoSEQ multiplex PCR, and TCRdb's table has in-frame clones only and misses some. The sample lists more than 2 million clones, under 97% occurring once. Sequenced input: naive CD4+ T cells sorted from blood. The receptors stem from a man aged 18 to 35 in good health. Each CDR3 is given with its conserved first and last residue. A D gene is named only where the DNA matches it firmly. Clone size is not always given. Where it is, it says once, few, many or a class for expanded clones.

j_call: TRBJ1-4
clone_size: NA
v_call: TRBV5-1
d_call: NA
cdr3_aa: CASSLEGGTSNEKLFF
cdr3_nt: TGCGCCAGCAGCTTGGAGGGCGGGACCTCGAATGAAAAACTGTTTTTT

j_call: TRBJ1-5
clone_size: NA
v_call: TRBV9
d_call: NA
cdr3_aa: CASSVNWDQPQHF
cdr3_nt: TGTGCCAGCAGCGTAAATTGGGATCAGCCCCAGCATTTT

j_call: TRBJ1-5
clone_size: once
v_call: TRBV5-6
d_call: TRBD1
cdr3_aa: CASSLAGGNQPQHF
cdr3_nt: TGTGCCAGCAGCTTGGCAGGGGGTAATCAGCCCCAGCATTTT

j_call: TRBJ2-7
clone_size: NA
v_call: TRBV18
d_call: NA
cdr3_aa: CASSPREEQYF
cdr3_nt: TGTGCCAGCTCACCAAGGGAGGAGCAGTACTTC

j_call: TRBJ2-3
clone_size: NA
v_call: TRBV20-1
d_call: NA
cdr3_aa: CSARVVATQYF
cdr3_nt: TGCAGTGCTAGAGTGGTTGCTACGCAGTATTTT

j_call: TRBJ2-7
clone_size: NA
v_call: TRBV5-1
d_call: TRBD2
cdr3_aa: CASSPVGATSGGSYEQYF
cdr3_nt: TGCGCCAGCAGCCCGGTGGGGGCCACTAGCGGGGGCTCCTACGAGCAGTACTTC

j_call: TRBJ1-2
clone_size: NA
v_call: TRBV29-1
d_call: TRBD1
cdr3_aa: CSGYTGQDYGYTF
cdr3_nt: TGCAGCGGTTATACGGGACAGGATTATGGCTACACCTTC

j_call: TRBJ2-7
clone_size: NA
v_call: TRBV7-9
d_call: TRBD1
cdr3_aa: CASSPSGQGAYEQYF
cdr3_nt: TGTGCCAGCAGCCCCTCCGGACAGGGAGCCTACGAGCAGTACTTC

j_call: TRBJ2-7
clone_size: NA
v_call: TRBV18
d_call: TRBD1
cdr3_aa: CASSPLGDSSYEQYF
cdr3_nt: TGTGCCAGCTCCCCGTTGGGGGACAGCTCCTACGAGCAGTACTTC

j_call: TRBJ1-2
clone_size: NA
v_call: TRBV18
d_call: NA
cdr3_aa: CATAGDLYGYTF
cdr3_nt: TGTGCCACCGCTGGGGACCTCTATGGCTACACCTTC

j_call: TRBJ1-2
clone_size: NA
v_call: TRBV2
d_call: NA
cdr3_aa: CASSLGPYGYTF
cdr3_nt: TGTGCCAGCAGTCTCGGACCTTATGGCTACACCTTC

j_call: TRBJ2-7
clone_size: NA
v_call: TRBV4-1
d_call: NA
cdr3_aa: CASSQAVPRGAAYEQYF
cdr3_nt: TGCGCCAGCAGCCAAGCTGTACCGAGAGGTGCCGCCTACGAGCAGTACTTC

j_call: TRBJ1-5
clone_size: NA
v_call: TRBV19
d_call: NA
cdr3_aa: CASSIGLGNQPQHF
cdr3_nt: TGTGCCAGTAGTATAGGACTAGGGAATCAGCCCCAGCATTTT

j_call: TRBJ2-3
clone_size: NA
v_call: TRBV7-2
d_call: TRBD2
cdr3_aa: CASSRASGSVADTQYF
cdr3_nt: TGTGCCAGCAGCCGTGCTAGCGGGAGCGTTGCAGATACGCAGTATTTT

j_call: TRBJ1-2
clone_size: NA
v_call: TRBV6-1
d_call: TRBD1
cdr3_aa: CASSGGTGGRYGYTF
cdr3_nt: TGTGCCAGCAGTGGTGGGACAGGGGGTCGATATGGCTACACCTTC

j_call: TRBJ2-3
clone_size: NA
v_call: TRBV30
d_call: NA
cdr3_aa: CAWIQGTRKTDTQYF
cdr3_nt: TGTGCCTGGATTCAGGGTACGAGAAAGACAGATACGCAGTATTTT

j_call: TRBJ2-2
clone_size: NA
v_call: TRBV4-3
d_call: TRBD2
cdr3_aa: CASSQGLMASGAARRGTGELFF
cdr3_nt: TGCGCCAGCAGCCAAGGATTAATGGCTAGCGGAGCAGCCCGGCGTGGCACCGGGGAGCTGTTTTTT

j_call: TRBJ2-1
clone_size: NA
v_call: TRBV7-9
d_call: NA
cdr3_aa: CASSLAPAFNEQFF
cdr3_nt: TGTGCCAGCAGCTTAGCCCCCGCCTTCAATGAGCAGTTCTTC

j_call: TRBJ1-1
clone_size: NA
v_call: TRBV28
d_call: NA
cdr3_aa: CASSFARAMGTEAFF
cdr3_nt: TGTGCCAGCAGTTTTGCCAGGGCGATGGGCACTGAAGCTTTCTTT

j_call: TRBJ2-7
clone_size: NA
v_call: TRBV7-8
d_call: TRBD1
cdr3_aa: CASSLEGTGTHEQYF
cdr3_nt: TGTGCCAGCAGCTTAGAGGGGACAGGGACGCACGAGCAGTACTTC

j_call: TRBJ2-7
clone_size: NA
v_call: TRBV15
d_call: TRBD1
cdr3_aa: CATSKKGTGVSYEQYF
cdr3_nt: TGTGCCACCAGCAAGAAGGGGACAGGGGTCTCCTACGAGCAGTACTTC

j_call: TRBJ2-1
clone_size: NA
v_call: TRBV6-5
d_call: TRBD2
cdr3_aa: CASSYGGSAYNEQFF
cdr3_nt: TGTGCCAGCAGTTATGGCGGGAGCGCCTACAATGAGCAGTTCTTC

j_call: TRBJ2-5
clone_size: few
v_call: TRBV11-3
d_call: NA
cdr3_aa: CASSLRATETQYF
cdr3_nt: TGTGCCAGCAGCTTAAGAGCGACAGAGACCCAGTACTTC

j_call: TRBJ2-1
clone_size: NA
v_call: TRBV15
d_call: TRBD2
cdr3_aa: CATSRDLLAANYNEQFF
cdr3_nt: TGTGCCACCAGCAGAGATCTCCTAGCGGCCAACTACAATGAGCAGTTCTTC

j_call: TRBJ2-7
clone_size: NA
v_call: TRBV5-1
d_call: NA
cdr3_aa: CASSLALAVAYEQYF
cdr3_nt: TGCGCCAGCAGCTTGGCCCTGGCAGTTGCCTACGAGCAGTACTTC

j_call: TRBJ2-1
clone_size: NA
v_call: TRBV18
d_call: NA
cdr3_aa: CASSSIGGPLSEQFF
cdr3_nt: TGTGCCAGCTCCTCCATAGGCGGGCCTCTTAGTGAGCAGTTCTTC

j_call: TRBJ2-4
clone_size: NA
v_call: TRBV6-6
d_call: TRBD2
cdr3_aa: CASSYLRGNKNIQYF
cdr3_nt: TGTGCCAGCAGTTACTTGCGGGGGAACAAAAACATTCAGTACTTC

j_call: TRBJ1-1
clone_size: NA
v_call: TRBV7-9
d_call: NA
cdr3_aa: CASSSGSPNTEAFF
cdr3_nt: TGTGCCAGCAGCTCCGGGAGCCCGAACACTGAAGCTTTCTTT

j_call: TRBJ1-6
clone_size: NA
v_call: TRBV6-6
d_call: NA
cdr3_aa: CASSYLPAGPRALHF
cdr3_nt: TGTGCCAGCAGTTACTTGCCGGCGGGCCCGAGAGCCCTCCACTTT

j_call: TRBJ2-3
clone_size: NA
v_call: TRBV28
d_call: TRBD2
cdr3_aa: CASTLAGKGTDTQYF
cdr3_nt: TGTGCCAGCACCTTAGCGGGGAAGGGCACAGATACGCAGTATTTT

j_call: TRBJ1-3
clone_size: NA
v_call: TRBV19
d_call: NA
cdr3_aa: CASRSPGLGSGNTIYF
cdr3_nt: TGTGCCAGTAGATCGCCTGGACTCGGCTCTGGAAACACCATATATTTT

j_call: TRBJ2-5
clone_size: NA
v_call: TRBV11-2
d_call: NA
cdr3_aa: CASSSDGSQLTQYF
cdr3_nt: TGTGCCAGCAGCTCGGACGGAAGTCAATTGACCCAGTACTTC

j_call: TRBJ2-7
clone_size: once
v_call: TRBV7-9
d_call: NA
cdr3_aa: CASSLTRGPNYEQYF
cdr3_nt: TGTGCCAGCAGCTTAACACGGGGCCCTAATTACGAGCAGTACTTC

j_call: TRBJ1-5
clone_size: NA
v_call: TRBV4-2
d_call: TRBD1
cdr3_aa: CASSQDVQGAFQPQHF
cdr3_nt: TGTGCCAGCAGCCAAGACGTACAGGGGGCATTTCAGCCCCAGCATTTT

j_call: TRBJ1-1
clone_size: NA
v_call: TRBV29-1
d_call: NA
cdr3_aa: CSVEGRLNTEAFF
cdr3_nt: TGCAGCGTTGAAGGTCGGCTGAACACTGAAGCTTTCTTT

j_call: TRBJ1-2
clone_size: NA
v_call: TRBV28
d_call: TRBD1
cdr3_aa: CASTSGAGGNYGYTF
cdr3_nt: TGTGCCAGCACTTCCGGGGCAGGGGGAAACTATGGCTACACCTTC

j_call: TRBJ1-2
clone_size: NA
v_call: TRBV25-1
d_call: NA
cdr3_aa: CASSNTGEDGYTF
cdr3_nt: TGTGCCAGCAGCAACACTGGGGAAGATGGCTACACCTTC

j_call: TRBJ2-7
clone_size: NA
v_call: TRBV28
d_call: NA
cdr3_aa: CASSGSTTGRWQYF
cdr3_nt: TGTGCCAGCAGTGGCAGCACGACGGGTCGATGGCAGTACTTC

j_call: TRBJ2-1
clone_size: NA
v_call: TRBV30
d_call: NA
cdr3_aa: CAWSQRYNEQFF
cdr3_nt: TGTGCCTGGAGTCAGCGATACAATGAGCAGTTCTTC

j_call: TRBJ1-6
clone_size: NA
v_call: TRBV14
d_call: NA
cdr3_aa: CASRGPNNSPLHF
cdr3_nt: TGTGCCAGCAGGGGTCCGAATAATTCACCCCTCCACTTT

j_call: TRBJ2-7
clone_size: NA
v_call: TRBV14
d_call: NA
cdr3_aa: CASSQPPGCYSYEQYF
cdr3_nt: TGTGCCAGCAGCCAGCCCCCAGGGTGTTACTCCTACGAGCAGTACTTC

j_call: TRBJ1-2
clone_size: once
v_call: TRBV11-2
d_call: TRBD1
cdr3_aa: CASSQGATGVPYGYTF
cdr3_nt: TGTGCCAGCAGCCAGGGGGCCACAGGGGTTCCCTATGGCTACACCTTC

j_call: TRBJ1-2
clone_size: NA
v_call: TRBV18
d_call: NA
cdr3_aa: CASSPIIMNGGYTF
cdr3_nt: TGTGCCAGCTCACCTATTATAATGAACGGAGGCTACACCTTC

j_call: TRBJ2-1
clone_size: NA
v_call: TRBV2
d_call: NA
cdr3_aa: CASSDKTLGGNEQFF
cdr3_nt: TGTGCCAGCAGTGATAAGACTTTGGGAGGCAATGAGCAGTTCTTC

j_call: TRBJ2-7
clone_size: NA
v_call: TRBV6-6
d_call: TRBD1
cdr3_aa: CASSYSVGQGLNEQYF
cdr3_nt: TGTGCCAGCAGTTACTCGGTGGGACAGGGTTTAAACGAGCAGTACTTC

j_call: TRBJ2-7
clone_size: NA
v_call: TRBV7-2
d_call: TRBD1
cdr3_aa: CASSLGQGPSYEQYF
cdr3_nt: TGTGCCAGCAGCCTTGGACAGGGGCCCTCCTACGAGCAGTACTTC

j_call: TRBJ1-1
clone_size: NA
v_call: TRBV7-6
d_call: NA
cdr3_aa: CASSLDGGAEAFF
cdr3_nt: TGTGCCAGCAGCTTAGATGGGGGGGCCGAAGCTTTCTTT

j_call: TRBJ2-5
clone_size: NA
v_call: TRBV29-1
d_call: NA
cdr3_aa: CSVGRSQETQYF
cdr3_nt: TGCAGCGTGGGACGGTCCCAAGAGACCCAGTACTTC